Reported below is one TCR beta chain. The antigen is undetermined. The entry originates in a study of blood T cells in healthy people across ages. Study context: Per two T cells, about one barcoded beta molecule was captured through template switching.

Broader study findings: Across the age range, TCR beta diversity per million T cells fell in a roughly linear way. The percentage of naive T cells correlated strongly with TCR beta diversity.

Trimming took off 5 bases at V and 6 bases at J, with 22 bases between the two ends. Germline CDR1 reads SGHVS; CDR2 reads FQNEAQ. The CDR3 totals 17 residues. The authors ran a second PCR of roughly 6 to 12 cycles using a sample-barcoded 5' primer and a J-beta primer mix. MiXCR, run by TCRdb on the 5' RACE reads, gives a single entry per CDR3 protein. The sample lists roughly 1,300,000 distinct CDR3 sequences; approximately 60% were seen once. Sequencing was done on a sample of blood. The sequence came from a man aged 18 to 29 in good health. The J gene is TRBJ1-4, the V gene TRBV7-8; tentative D call: TRBD1 (6 bases). CDR3: CASSPHRVWGRDEKLFF. The CDR3 coding sequence is TGTGCCAGCAGCCCCCACCGAGTCTGGGGGCGGGATGAAAAACTGTTTTTT. Full variable domain (remainder filled in from reference TRBV7-8 and TRBJ1-4): GAGVSQSPRYKVAKRGQDVALRCDPISGHVSLFWYQQALGQGPEFLTYFQNEAQLDKSGLPSDRFFAERPEGSVSTLKIQRTQQEDSAVYLCASSPHRVWGRDEKLFFGSGTQLSVL.